Following are 8 T cell receptor beta chains from one sample sequenced in a study of technical replicates of blood from a few donors. Assay used: immunoSEQ multiplex PCR; TCRdb lists only in-frame clones, some missing. The table includes about 88,000 clones, approximately 90% detected once. The specimen was T cells isolated from PBMCs. These receptors originate from a human donor in good health.

V gene TRBV5-6 combines with J gene TRBJ1-2, with a weak D call TRBD1 (6 bases). The germline CDR1 and CDR2 sequences are SGHDT and YYEEEE. The V end lost 3 bases, the J end lost 4 bases, and 16 bases lay between the germline ends. This CDR3 contains 15 residues. The CDR3 bases are TGTGCCAGCAGCTGGGCGTGGGGGGGGGCCTATGGCTACACCTTC. It is translated as CASSWAWGGAYGYTF.

The chain is built from TRBV13 and TRBJ1-1; possible D gene TRBD1, 5 bases. This CDR3 has 16 amino acids. With 5 bases removed from V and 0 bases from J, the gap between germline ends came to 16 bases. The germline gives CDR1 PRHDT, CDR2 FYEKMQ (reference sequence). CDR3 sequence (DNA): TGTGCCAGCAGCCTCCTATTGACAGTCATGAACACTGAAGCTTTCTTT. As protein: CASSLLLTVMNTEAFF.

The chain joins TRBV25-1 to TRBJ2-5; D is possibly TRBD2 (5 bases). Germline values: CDR1 MGHDK, CDR2 SYGVNS. Trimming removed 5 bases at V and 0 bases at J, with 10 bases between. This CDR3 is built from 14 residues. The CDR3 DNA reads as TGTGCCAGCAGTTTAATGCGGGACCAAGAGACCCAGTACTTC. Protein sequence: CASSLMRDQETQYF.

The gene calls are TRBV7-6 and TRBJ1-2; D remains unclear. Germline V lookup: CDR1 SGHVS, CDR2 FNYEAQ. V lost 4 bases to trimming and J lost 3 bases, with 9 bases between them. The CDR3 extends over 13 amino acids. CDR3 region: CASSSQEHYGYTF. CDR3 nucleotides: TGTGCCAGCAGCTCGCAGGAACACTATGGCTACACCTTC.

The chain joins TRBV7-3 to TRBJ2-7, with 7 nucleotides matching TRBD1. Per the germline V gene, CDR1 is SGHTA and CDR2 is FQGTGA. J gave up 2 bases and V 6 bases, and 16 bases lay outside the gene matches. CDR3 length equals 17 residues. CDR3 loop: CASRPRSPTGSAYEQYF. CDR3 DNA sequence: TGTGCCAGCAGACCTAGGTCCCCGACAGGGTCGGCCTACGAGCAGTACTTC.

The chain recombines TRBV7-6 with TRBJ1-3; D not certain. Germline lookup yields CDR1 SGHVS and CDR2 FNYEAQ. The CDR3 is 16 residues long. The V and J ends lost 1 base and 2 bases respectively, with 12 bases between them. The CDR3 region has the DNA TGTGCCAGCAGCTTAGTAGTGGCGGGAGCTGGAAACACCATATATTTT. It specifies CASSLVVAGAGNTIYF. Supplemented by reference TRBV7-6 and TRBJ1-3, the full variable domain reads GAGVSQSPRYKVTKRGQDVALRCDPISGHVSLYWYRQALGQGPEFLTYFNYEAQQDKSGLPNDRFSAERPEGSISTLTIQRTEQRDSAMYRCASSLVVAGAGNTIYFGEGSWLTVV.

This clone was counted only a few times. This chain joins TRBV30 and TRBJ1-1; D remains unclear. This CDR3 has 14 residues. Germline V gene lookup returns CDR1 GTSNPN and CDR2 SVGIG (reference sequence). With 0 bases removed from V and 5 bases from J, the gap between germline ends came to 13 bases. CDR3 coding DNA: TGTGCCTGGAGTGTAACTCTCCCGGGGACTGAAGCTTTCTTT. Its protein is CAWSVTLPGTEAFF.

The chain links TRBV7-9 to TRBJ1-2, with D possibly matching TRBD1 (6 bases). Looked up from germline, CDR1 is SEHNR and CDR2 is FQNEAQ (reference sequence). The CDR3 has 18 amino acids. V lost 5 bases and J 5 bases, leaving 27 bases between the germline ends. CDR3 DNA sequence: TGTGCCAGCAGCCTTTATCCGATAGGACAGCGTAGACGTTATGGCTACACCTTC. This codes for CASSLYPIGQRRRYGYTF.